This TCR beta chain was observed in a study of human CD4 T cells and Enterobacteriaceae. Sorting took every CD4+ cell except CD45RA+CCR7+CD95- naive cells, reaching over 98% purity. CDR3 size: 15 residues. The germline V gene encodes CDR1 MNHEY and CDR2 SVGAGI. V gave up 3 bases and J gave up 6 bases; unmatched junction bases: 11. The method was immunoSEQ multiplex PCR; TCRdb's version includes in-frame clones alone and lacks a portion of them. The sample holds around 26,000 clones, 70% to 90% seen once. The specimen sequenced was memory CD4+ T cells from blood. The chain carries TRBV6-5 and TRBJ2-7; 7 positions agree with TRBD2. This clonotype was obtained from a human donor in good health. The CDR3 loop is CASSYSAAGRGEQYF. The CDR3 region has the DNA TGTGCCAGCAGTTATTCGGCAGCGGGAAGAGGCGAGCAGTACTTC.